This T cell receptor beta chain was obtained from a study of blood T cell dynamics during melanoma immunotherapy. General study findings and limits: The study could not tell melanoma-specific clones from general immune activation.

This sample's time point: week 3, after first cycle of checkpoint inhibitor. One draw preceded checkpoint blockade; another followed its first cycle at week 3. Patients had no prior systemic cancer treatment, immunosuppressants or other active cancers. As for this clone: The antigen remains unidentified.

V trimming: 5 bases; J trimming: 8 bases; junction bases outside the gene matches: 11. This CDR3 is built from 15 residues. CDR1 is MDHEN, CDR2 SYDVKM, per germline. A fixed DNA input of roughly 0.35 ug was used per bulk PBMC sample. Measured with immunoSEQ multiplex PCR; TCRdb has only the in-frame clones, and not every one. The table has around 20,000 clones, about 90% seen once. The chain carries TRBV28 and TRBJ2-1; 8 positions agree with TRBD2. The receptor's source is a human donor with melanoma. Sequencing used blood, obtained from a patient treated with checkpoint blockade. The chain's CDR3 is CASSLSAGGGYEQFF. The CDR3 coding sequence is TGTGCCAGCAGTCTGTCGGCGGGAGGTGGTTATGAGCAGTTCTTC.